This entry is about one TCR beta chain. The table came from immunoSEQ multiplex PCR; TCRdb's copy has only in-frame clones and leaves some out. The data hold 100,000 to 110,000 clones, with approximately 89% observed a single time. This record comes from a study of OX40 agonist ivuxolimab in advanced cancers. Germline V lookup: CDR1 SGHTA, CDR2 FQGTGA. V was pared by 6 bases and J by 1 base, with 16 bases between. This CDR3 spans 16 amino acids. The gene calls are TRBV7-3 and TRBJ2-1; TRBD2 is a possible D gene (6 bases). The sample was CD4+ or CD8+ T cells sorted from blood, taken in a trial of the OX40 agonist ivuxolimab. The sequence was obtained from an adult with an advanced solid tumor such as melanoma, head and neck, liver or kidney cancer. The CDR3 sequence: CASRPVGGGSYNEQFF. CDR3 sequence (DNA): TGTGCCAGCAGGCCGGTCGGGGGAGGTTCCTACAATGAGCAGTTCTTC.